What follows describes a single T cell receptor (beta chain). This clone has just one count. Its antigen is still unknown. No base qualities exist here, and no much larger clone lies one base off it. To prepare the library, the immunoSEQ multiplex PCR assay was applied. Drawn from immuneACCESS, this table holds only the in-frame rearrangements with V and J called that TCRdb kept. Clones are partly lost; checked studies trace under half to an unresolved V gene and leave the rest unexplained. Across this sample there are over 60,000 clones, with about 91% seen only once. The ten largest account for about 0.3% of the sample. The data belong to a study of T cell changes during pregnancy in multiple sclerosis (dated by TCRdb to about 2019). About the study as a whole: Changes in the T cell repertoire over the course of pregnancy were examined in this study in women with multiple sclerosis.

Spanning cysteine to phenylalanine, the CDR3 consists of 15 amino acids. The kept DNA is CDR3 alone, 45 bases in frame from the first base. From the germline V gene, CDR1 is SGHRS and CDR2 is YFSETQ. The V end gives up 4 bases and the J end 0 bases, leaving 4 bases in the junction not matched to a gene. Here the sequenced sample was CD4+ T cells from peripheral blood mononuclear cells, taken in the third trimester of pregnancy. Here the chain combines TRBV5-1 and TRBJ1-3, with TRBD1 matching 7 junction bases. This receptor was identified in a female donor in good health, enrolled as a control in a pregnancy study. The sequenced DNA: TGCGCCAGCAGCCCGGGACAGAACTCTGGAAACACCATATATTTT. This is translated as CASSPGQNSGNTIYF.